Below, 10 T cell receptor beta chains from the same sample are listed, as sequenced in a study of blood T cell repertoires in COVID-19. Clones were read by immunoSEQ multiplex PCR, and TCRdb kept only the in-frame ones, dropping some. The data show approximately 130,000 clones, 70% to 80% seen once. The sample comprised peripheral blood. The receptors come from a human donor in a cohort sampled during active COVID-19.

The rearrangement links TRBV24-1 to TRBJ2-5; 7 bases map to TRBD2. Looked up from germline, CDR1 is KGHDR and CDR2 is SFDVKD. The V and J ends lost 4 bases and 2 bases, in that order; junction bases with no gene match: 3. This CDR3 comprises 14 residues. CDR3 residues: CATSESGKQETQYF. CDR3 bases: TGTGCCACCAGTGAGAGCGGGAAACAAGAGACCCAGTACTTC.

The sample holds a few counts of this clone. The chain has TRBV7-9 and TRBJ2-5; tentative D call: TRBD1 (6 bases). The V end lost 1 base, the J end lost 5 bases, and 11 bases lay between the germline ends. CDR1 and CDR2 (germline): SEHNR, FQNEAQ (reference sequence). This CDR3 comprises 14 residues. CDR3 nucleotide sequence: TGTGCCAGCAGCTTAGTAGGGGGAGTGGAGACCCAGTACTTC. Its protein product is CASSLVGGVETQYF. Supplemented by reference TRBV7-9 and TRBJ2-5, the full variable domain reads DTGVSQNPRHKITKRGQNVTFRCDPISEHNRLYWYRQTLGQGPEFLTYFQNEAQLEKSRLLSDRFSAERPKGSFSTLEIQRTEQGDSAMYLCASSLVGGVETQYFGPGTRLLVL.

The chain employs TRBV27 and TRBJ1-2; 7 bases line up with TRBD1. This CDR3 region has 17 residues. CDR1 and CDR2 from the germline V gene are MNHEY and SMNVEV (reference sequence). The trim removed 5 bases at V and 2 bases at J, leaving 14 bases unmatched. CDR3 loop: CASSPRTQGDTNYGYTF. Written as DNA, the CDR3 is TGTGCCAGCAGTCCACGAACGCAGGGGGACACGAACTATGGCTACACCTTC.

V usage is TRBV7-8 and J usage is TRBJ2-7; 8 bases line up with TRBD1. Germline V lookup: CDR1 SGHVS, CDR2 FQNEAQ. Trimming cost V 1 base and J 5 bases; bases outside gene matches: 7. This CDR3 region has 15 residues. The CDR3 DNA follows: TGTGCCAGCAGCTTAGTGGGTCAGGGGGCTCACGAGCAGTACTTC. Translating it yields CASSLVGQGAHEQYF.

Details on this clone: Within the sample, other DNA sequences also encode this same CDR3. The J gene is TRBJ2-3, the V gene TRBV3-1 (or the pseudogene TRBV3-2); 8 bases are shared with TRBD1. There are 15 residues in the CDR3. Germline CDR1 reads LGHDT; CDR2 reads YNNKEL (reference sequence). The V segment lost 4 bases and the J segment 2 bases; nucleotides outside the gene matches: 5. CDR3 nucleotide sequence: TGTGCCAGCAGCCGGAGGACAGGGTCCACAGATACGCAGTATTTT. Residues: CASSRRTGSTDTQYF.

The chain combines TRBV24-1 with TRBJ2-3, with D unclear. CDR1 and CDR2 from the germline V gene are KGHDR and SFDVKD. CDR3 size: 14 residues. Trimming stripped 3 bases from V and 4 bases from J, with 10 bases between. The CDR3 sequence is CATSDVIESDTQYF. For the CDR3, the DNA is TGTGCCACCAGTGATGTAATCGAGTCAGATACGCAGTATTTT.

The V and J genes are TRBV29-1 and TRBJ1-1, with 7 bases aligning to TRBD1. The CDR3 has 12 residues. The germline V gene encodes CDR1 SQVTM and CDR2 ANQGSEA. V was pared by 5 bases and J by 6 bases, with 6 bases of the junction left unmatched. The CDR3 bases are TGCAGCGTTTCCAGGGGGTTGGCTGAAGCTTTCTTT. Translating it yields CSVSRGLAEAFF.

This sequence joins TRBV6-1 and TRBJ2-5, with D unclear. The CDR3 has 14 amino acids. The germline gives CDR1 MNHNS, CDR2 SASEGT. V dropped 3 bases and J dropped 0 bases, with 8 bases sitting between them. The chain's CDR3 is CASSDGWYQETQYF. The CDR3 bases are TGTGCCAGCAGTGACGGTTGGTACCAAGAGACCCAGTACTTC.

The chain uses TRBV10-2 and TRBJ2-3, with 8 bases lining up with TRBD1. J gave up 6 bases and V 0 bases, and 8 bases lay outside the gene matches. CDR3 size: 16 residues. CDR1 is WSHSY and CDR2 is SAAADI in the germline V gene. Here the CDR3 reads CASSESRQGAWDTQYF. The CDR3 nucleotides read TGCGCCAGCAGTGAGTCCAGGCAGGGGGCTTGGGATACGCAGTATTTT.

The CDR3 region is CASSPNMRGYTF. CDR3 nucleotides: TGTGCCAGCAGCCCTAATATGCGTGGCTACACCTTC. The rearrangement links TRBV12-3 or TRBV12-4 to TRBJ1-2, with D hard to call. This CDR3 has 12 residues. With 6 bases removed from V and 7 bases from J, the gap between germline ends came to 12 bases.